Given below is one T cell receptor beta chain in context. The antigen is not known. This sample was included in a study of beta chain features in type 1 diabetes. Study outcomes and limitations: Shorter TCRB CDR3s, moderately but significantly so, were found in Type 1 diabetes patients in all four CD4+ subsets.

All of the sorted populations showed purity greater than 95%. The isolated RNA, all of it, was reverse transcribed, so expressed TCRB transcripts were what got sequenced. Naive, central memory and regulatory T cell samples produced a mean of around 4 million reads. Generated by immunoSEQ multiplex PCR, the TCRdb table keeps only in-frame clones and is missing some. This sample has fewer than 350,000 clones, with 15% found just once. The trim removed 3 bases at V and 0 bases at J, leaving 1 base unmatched. Germline V gives CDR1 SGDLS, CDR2 YYNGEE. CDR3 size: 15 residues. This TCR was recovered from a man between 18 and 35 years old with type 1 diabetes. Sequencing was carried out using naive CD4+ T cells from blood. The chain combines TRBV9 with TRBJ2-7; 12 nucleotides agree with TRBD2. CDR3: CASSAGLAGSYEQYF. In DNA form, the CDR3 reads TGTGCCAGCAGCGCGGGACTAGCGGGCTCCTACGAGCAGTACTTC.